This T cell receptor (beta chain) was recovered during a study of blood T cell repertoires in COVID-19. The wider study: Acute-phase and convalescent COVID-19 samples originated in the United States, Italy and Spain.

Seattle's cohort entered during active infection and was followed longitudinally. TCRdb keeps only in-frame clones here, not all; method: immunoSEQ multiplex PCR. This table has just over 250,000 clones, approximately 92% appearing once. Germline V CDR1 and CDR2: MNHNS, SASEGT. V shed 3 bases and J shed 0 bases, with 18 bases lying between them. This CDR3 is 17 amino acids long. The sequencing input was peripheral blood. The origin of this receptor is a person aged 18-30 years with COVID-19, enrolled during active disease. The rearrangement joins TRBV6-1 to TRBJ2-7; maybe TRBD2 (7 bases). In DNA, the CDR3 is TGTGCCAGCAGTGAGAGGGGGGAGCGGGGTGACTCCTACGAGCAGTACTTC. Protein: CASSERGERGDSYEQYF.